What follows describes a single TCR beta chain. The sample originates from a study of CD8 T cells in Susac syndrome. Random hexamers were used to reverse transcribe an amount of about 0.45 to 1 ug RNA. The CDR3 of TCR beta was amplified by immunoSEQ multiplex PCR across 54 Vbeta and 13 Jbeta. Via MiXCR, TCRdb re-called the immunoSEQ multiplex PCR reads, giving one row per CDR3 protein. The table shows 150,000 to 180,000 distinct CDR3 sequences, with roughly 94% occurring only once. V shed 7 bases and J shed 8 bases, with 15 bases lying between them. CDR3 length equals 13 residues. The germline CDR1 and CDR2 sequences are LGHNT and FRNRAP.

V and J are TRBV12-5 and TRBJ2-1, with D perhaps matching TRBD1 or TRBD2 (5 bases each). The clonotype comes from a human donor with multiple sclerosis. Input material: CD8+ T cells from PBMCs. The CDR3 DNA is TGTGCTAGTGACAAAGAAGGGGACGATGAGCAGTTCTTC. Translation gives CASDKEGDDEQFF.